This T cell receptor beta chain appears in the sequencing data of a study of cytomegalovirus exposure and HLA in healthy donors. Whole-study findings and limits: Follow-up analysis seemed to connect common viral pathogens with several of the most significant clusters identified. V- and J-gene trimming of TCR beta was linked (in a later analysis) to a missense DCLRE1C variant.

A remark on this clone: No antigen is known for it.

Vbeta (60) and Jbeta (13) primers were used in the PCR. Method: immunoSEQ multiplex PCR; TCRdb's copy keeps in-frame clones and lacks some. This sample yields about 100,000 clones, of which 70% to 80% are seen a single time; less than 5% belongs to the top ten. Germline V CDR1 and CDR2: SGHVS, FQNEAQ. This CDR3 has 11 amino acids. V lost 5 bases and J lost 2, with 3 bases in between. The receptor comes from a woman younger than 35 in good health and CMV-seropositive. The chain has TRBV7-8 and TRBJ2-5, with D uncertain. The sample taken for sequencing was PBMCs. In nucleotides, the CDR3 is TGTGCCAGCAGCCCACAAGAGACCCAGTACTTC. Encoded protein: CASSPQETQYF.